These 14 T cell receptor beta chains share one sample of origin, sequenced in a study of T cells in Graves' hyperthyroidism and ophthalmopathy. The TCR beta CDR3 regions underwent amplification using RNA transcripts as the source. Using the HTBI primer set, a first-round RT-PCR was run on the TCR CDR3. Each CDR3 protein is one row after TCRdb ran MiXCR on the multiplex PCR reads. The table lists about 380,000 distinct CDR3 sequences, approximately 18% of them singletons. Sequenced sample: blood. These receptors originate from a man aged 18 to 35 with Graves' ophthalmopathy.

This clonotype has just a few counts. The chain employs TRBV4-1 and TRBJ2-3; no clear D. The germline CDR1 and CDR2 sequences are MGHRA and YSYEKL. Trimming left V 1 base short and J 2 bases short, with 10 bases between. The CDR3 sequence is 15 residues long. The CDR3 DNA reads TGCGCCAGCAGCCAAGTAGTGACTCCCACAGATACGCAGTATTTT. Residues: CASSQVVTPTDTQYF.

The CDR3 region is CASSLRTGDYEQYF. CDR3 DNA: TGCGCCAGCAGCTTAAGAACAGGGGACTACGAGCAGTACTTC. The rearrangement uses TRBV5-1 and TRBJ2-7, with TRBD1 matching 7 bases. V lost 2 bases and J lost 3; bases outside the gene matches: 5. The CDR3 contains 14 residues. Germline-derived CDR1 and CDR2 are SGHRS and YFSETQ.

This clonotype has at least ten counts. This rearrangement joins TRBV5-1 to TRBJ1-2; the D gene is possibly TRBD1 (5 bases). This CDR3 contains 13 residues. Germline CDR1 reads SGHRS; CDR2 reads YFSETQ. V lost 5 bases to trimming and J lost 3 bases, with 11 bases between them. CDR3 residues: CASRGTADYGYTF. In DNA form, the CDR3 reads TGCGCCAGCAGGGGGACTGCGGACTATGGCTACACCTTC.

This clonotype has ten or more counts. J is TRBJ1-5 and V is TRBV12-3 or TRBV12-4; 7 bases align to TRBD1. This CDR3 region has 17 residues. The trim removed 2 bases at V and 0 bases at J, leaving 7 bases unmatched. In DNA form, the CDR3 reads TGTGCCAGCAGTTTATTTGGCAGGGGGTATAGCAATCAGCCCCAGCATTTT. It specifies CASSLFGRGYSNQPQHF.

The sample holds a few counts of this clonotype. This rearrangement joins TRBV2 to TRBJ2-1; D may be TRBD2 (6 bases). Germline assignment: CDR1 SNHLY and CDR2 FYNNEI. The CDR3 contains 14 residues. Trimming left V 6 bases short and J 5 bases short, with 14 bases between. For the CDR3, the DNA is TGTGCCAGCAGGGTGGCGGGGACGAACAATGAGCAGTTCTTC. This translates into CASRVAGTNNEQFF.

The rearrangement links TRBV15 to TRBJ2-7; 8 bases fit TRBD1. Germline V gives CDR1 LNHNV, CDR2 YYDKDF (reference sequence). The CDR3 runs 20 residues. V shed 5 bases, J shed 7 bases, and the junction held 28 bases outside the gene matches. CDR3 sequence: CATSPRVGTGDRIPGGEQYF. The CDR3 DNA is TGTGCCACCAGCCCCCGTGTAGGGACAGGAGATAGGATTCCCGGTGGTGAGCAGTACTTC.

This clonotype has ten or more counts. The CDR3 DNA sequence: TGTGCCAGCAGCTTACTTAGCGGGGTAGGCACAGATACGCAGTATTTT. Translated, it gives CASSLLSGVGTDTQYF. The chain carries TRBV3-1 and TRBJ2-3; TRBD2 matches 8 bases. CDR3 length: 16 amino acids. The junction had 8 bases not matched to a gene; V was cut back by 5 bases and J by 1 base. Germline V gives CDR1 LGHDT, CDR2 YNNKEL (reference sequence).

This clonotype came up a few times. The J gene is TRBJ2-5, the V gene TRBV12-3 or TRBV12-4; 9 nucleotides match TRBD1. The CDR3 runs to 14 residues. V trimming: 8 bases; J trimming: 2 bases; junction bases outside the gene matches: 6. The CDR3 DNA sequence: TGTGCCAGCCAACTGACAGGGGGACAAGAGACCCAGTACTTC. It encodes CASQLTGGQETQYF.

This clonotype has a count of ten or more. The chain is built from TRBV28 and TRBJ2-3, with 9 bases that match TRBD1. The CDR3 loop spans 18 amino acids. Germline loops: CDR1 MDHEN, CDR2 SYDVKM. The trim removed 4 bases at V and 0 bases at J, leaving 11 bases unmatched. The CDR3 loop is CASSSPASTGGSTDTQYF. CDR3 DNA: TGTGCCAGCAGTTCCCCAGCCTCGACAGGGGGTAGCACAGATACGCAGTATTTT. The complete variable domain, with remaining parts taken from reference TRBV28 and TRBJ2-3, reads DVKVTQSSRYLVKRTGEKVFLECVQDMDHENMFWYRQDPGLGLRLIYFSYDVKMKEKGDIPEGYSVSREKKERFSLILESASTNQTSMYLCASSSPASTGGSTDTQYFGPGTRLTVL.

The V gene is TRBV5-1, the J gene TRBJ2-1, with D tentatively TRBD1 or TRBD2 (5 bases each). The germline V gene encodes CDR1 SGHRS and CDR2 YFSETQ. The CDR3 is made up of 15 amino acids. V was shortened by 4 bases and J by 1 base, with 12 bases between the two germline ends. This chain's CDR3 is CASSQARESYNEQFF. As DNA, the CDR3 is TGCGCCAGCAGCCAGGCCAGGGAGTCCTACAATGAGCAGTTCTTC.

This clonotype was detected ten times or more. The genes are TRBV3-1 and TRBJ1-1; TRBD1 is a possible D gene (5 bases). This CDR3 region has 14 residues. Looked up from germline, CDR1 is LGHDT and CDR2 is YNNKEL (reference sequence). Trimming removed 1 base from V and 6 bases from J, with 12 bases in between. The CDR3 bases are TGTGCCAGCAGCCAAGTGGAGGGGATCTCTGAAGCTTTCTTT. Translating it yields CASSQVEGISEAFF.

This clonotype was detected many times. The chain couples TRBV15 to TRBJ2-7; 8 bases match TRBD1. CDR3 length equals 14 residues. J gave up 3 bases and V 1 base, and 2 bases lay outside the gene matches. Germline V gives CDR1 LNHNV, CDR2 YYDKDF (reference sequence). In DNA, the CDR3 is TGTGCCACCAGCAGAGCAGGGGGCGGCTACGAGCAGTACTTC. Translation gives CATSRAGGGYEQYF.

The chain uses TRBV5-1 and TRBJ2-7; 11 nucleotides align to TRBD2. Germline-derived CDR1 and CDR2 are SGHRS and YFSETQ. V lost 6 bases, J lost 3 bases, and 8 bases stayed unmatched. The CDR3 length is 15 residues. Here the CDR3 DNA reads TGCGCCAGCATGCCGGGACTAGCGGTTAACTACGAGCAGTACTTC. Protein: CASMPGLAVNYEQYF.

The chain links TRBV5-5 to TRBJ2-2, with a possible D match to TRBD1 (6 bases). The CDR3 totals 14 residues. Trimming stripped 1 base from V and 3 bases from J, with 7 bases between. Germline V gene sequence: CDR1 SGHKS, CDR2 YYEKEE (reference sequence). The CDR3 nucleotides read TGTGCCAGCAGCTTGAAGGGGGACACCGGGGAGCTGTTTTTT. Translation gives CASSLKGDTGELFF.